This is a list of T cell receptor beta chains from one sample in a study of blood T cell repertoires in COVID-19. Measured with immunoSEQ multiplex PCR; TCRdb has only the in-frame clones, and not every one. This table has around 100,000 clones, approximately 74% appearing once. Sequencing input: peripheral blood. Source of these receptors: a man aged 65 to 79 with COVID-19, enrolled during active disease. The CDR3 runs from the conserved cysteine through the conserved F or W. A D gene is named only where the DNA matches it firmly. Clone sizes are given selectively: once, few, many, or a class where the clone is expanded.

CDR3: CASATGETQYF; DNA: TGTGCCAGCGCCACGGGGGAGACCCAGTACTTC; size: NA; D: NA; J: TRBJ2-5; V: TRBV12-3/TRBV12-4; length: 11
CDR3: CASSPRGSSETQYF; DNA: TGTGCCAGCAGCCCCCGCGGGAGTTCAGAGACCCAGTACTTC; size: NA; D: TRBD2; J: TRBJ2-5; V: TRBV7-3; length: 14
CDR3: CASSPGYGRGSHEQFF; DNA: TGTGCCAGCAGCCCCGGATACGGGCGCGGGTCGCATGAGCAGTTCTTC; size: NA; D: NA; J: TRBJ2-1; V: TRBV7-9; length: 16
CDR3: CASSVQGTYTGELFF; DNA: TGTGCCAGCAGCGTTCAGGGGACGTACACCGGGGAGCTGTTTTTT; size: few; D: NA; J: TRBJ2-2; V: TRBV9; length: 15
CDR3: CASSLFTGHGEKLFF; DNA: TGTGCCAGCAGCTTGTTTACGGGTCATGGTGAAAAACTGTTTTTT; size: NA; D: NA; J: TRBJ1-4; V: TRBV7-8; length: 15
CDR3: CASSFGGGSDTQYF; DNA: TGCGCCAGCAGCTTTGGGGGAGGATCCGATACGCAGTATTTT; size: NA; D: NA; J: TRBJ2-3; V: TRBV5-1; length: 14
CDR3: CASWASRGYGYTF; DNA: TGTGCCAGCTGGGCCTCCCGGGGCTATGGCTACACCTTC; size: NA; D: NA; J: TRBJ1-2; V: TRBV6-5; length: 13
CDR3: CASSTLRTLSGANVLTF; DNA: TGTGCCAGCAGCACACTCAGGACTCTCTCTGGGGCCAACGTCCTGACTTTC; size: NA; D: NA; J: TRBJ2-6; V: TRBV7-9; length: 17
CDR3: CASSSRGQSYEQYF; DNA: TGTGCCAGCAGCTCCAGGGGGCAATCCTACGAGCAGTACTTC; size: NA; D: TRBD1; J: TRBJ2-7; V: TRBV11-1; length: 14
CDR3: CASSLASGTYNEQFF; DNA: TGTGCCAGCAGCTTAGCTAGCGGGACGTACAATGAGCAGTTCTTC; size: NA; D: TRBD2; J: TRBJ2-1; V: TRBV7-6; length: 15
CDR3: CASSIVGQAYEQYF; DNA: TGTGCCAGTAGTATAGTCGGACAGGCCTACGAGCAGTACTTC; size: NA; D: TRBD1; J: TRBJ2-7; V: TRBV19; length: 14
CDR3: CASSLNRALYEQYF; DNA: TGTGCCAGCAGCTTAAACAGGGCCTTATACGAGCAGTACTTC; size: NA; D: NA; J: TRBJ2-7; V: TRBV11-2; length: 14
CDR3: CASSLGTGNTGELFF; DNA: TGTGCCAGCTCACTTGGGACTGGGAACACCGGGGAGCTGTTTTTT; size: NA; D: NA; J: TRBJ2-2; V: TRBV18; length: 15
CDR3: CASSLRTTRTNEQFF; DNA: TGTGCCAGCAGTTTACGGACTACCCGAACTAATGAGCAGTTCTTC; size: NA; D: NA; J: TRBJ2-1; V: TRBV27; length: 15
CDR3: CASSPTLGTDTQYF; DNA: TGTGCCAGCTCACCAACCCTAGGCACAGATACGCAGTATTTT; size: NA; D: NA; J: TRBJ2-3; V: TRBV18; length: 14